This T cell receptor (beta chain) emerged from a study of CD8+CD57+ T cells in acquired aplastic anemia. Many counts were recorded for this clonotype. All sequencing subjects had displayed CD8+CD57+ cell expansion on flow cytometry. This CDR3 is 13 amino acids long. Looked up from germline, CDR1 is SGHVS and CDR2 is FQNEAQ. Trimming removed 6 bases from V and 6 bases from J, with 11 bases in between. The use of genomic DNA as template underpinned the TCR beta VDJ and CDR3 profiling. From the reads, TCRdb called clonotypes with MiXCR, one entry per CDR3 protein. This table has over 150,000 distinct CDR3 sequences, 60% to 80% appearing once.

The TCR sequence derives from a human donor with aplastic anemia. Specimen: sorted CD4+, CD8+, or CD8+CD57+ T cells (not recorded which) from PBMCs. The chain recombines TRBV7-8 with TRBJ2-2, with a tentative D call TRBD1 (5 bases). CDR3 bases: TGTGCCAGCAGGCCAGGGTTTGCCGGGGAGCTGTTTTTT. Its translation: CASRPGFAGELFF.